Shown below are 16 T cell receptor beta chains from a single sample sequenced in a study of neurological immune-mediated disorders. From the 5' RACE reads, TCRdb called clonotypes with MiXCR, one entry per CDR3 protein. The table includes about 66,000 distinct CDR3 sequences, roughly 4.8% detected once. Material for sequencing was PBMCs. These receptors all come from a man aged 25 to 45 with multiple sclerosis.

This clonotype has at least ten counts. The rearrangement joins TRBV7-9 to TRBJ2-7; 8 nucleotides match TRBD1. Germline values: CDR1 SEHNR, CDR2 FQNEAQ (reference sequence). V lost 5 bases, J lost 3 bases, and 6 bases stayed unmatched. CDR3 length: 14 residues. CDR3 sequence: CASSRWDRLYEQYF. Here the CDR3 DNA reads TGTGCCAGCAGCCGGTGGGACAGGCTCTACGAGCAGTACTTC.

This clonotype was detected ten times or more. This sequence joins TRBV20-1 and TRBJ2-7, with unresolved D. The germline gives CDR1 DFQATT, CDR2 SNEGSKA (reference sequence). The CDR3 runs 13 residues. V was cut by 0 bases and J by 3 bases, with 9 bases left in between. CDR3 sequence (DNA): TGCAGTGCTAGAGATCCCAGGAGCTACGAGCAGTACTTC. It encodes CSARDPRSYEQYF.

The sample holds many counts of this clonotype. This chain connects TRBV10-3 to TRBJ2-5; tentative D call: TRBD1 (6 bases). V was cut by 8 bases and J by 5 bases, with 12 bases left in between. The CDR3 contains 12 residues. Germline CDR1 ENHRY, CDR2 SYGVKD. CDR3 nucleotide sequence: TGTGCCATCGGAAGGACAGCGGAGACCCAGTACTTC. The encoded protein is CAIGRTAETQYF.

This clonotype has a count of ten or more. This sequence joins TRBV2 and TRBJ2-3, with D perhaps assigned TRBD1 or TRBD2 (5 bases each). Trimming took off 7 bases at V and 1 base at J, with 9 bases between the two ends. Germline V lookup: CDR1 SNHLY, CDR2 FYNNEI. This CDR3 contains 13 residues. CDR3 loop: CASNPGRTDTQYF. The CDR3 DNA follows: TGTGCCAGCAACCCGGGGCGCACAGATACGCAGTATTTT.

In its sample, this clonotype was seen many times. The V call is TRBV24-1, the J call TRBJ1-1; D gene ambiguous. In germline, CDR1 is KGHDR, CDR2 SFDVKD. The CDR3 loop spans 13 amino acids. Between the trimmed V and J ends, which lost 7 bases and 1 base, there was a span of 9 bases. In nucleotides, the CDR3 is TGTGCCACCAGACGGACGGCGAACACTGAAGCTTTCTTT. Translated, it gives CATRRTANTEAFF.

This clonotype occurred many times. Written as DNA, the CDR3 is TGTGCCAGCAGCCCCCAGGCTAACTATGGCTACACCTTC. It codes for CASSPQANYGYTF. This chain uses TRBV6-5 with TRBJ1-2; D remains ambiguous. Germline lookup yields CDR1 MNHEY and CDR2 SVGAGI. V lost 6 bases and J lost 0, with 8 bases in between. The CDR3 runs to 13 residues.

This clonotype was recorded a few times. The CDR3 loop reads CASSPGQGSGYGYTF. CDR3 DNA sequence: TGTGCCAGCAGCCCCGGACAGGGGTCCGGCTATGGCTACACCTTC. V usage is TRBV3-1 and J usage is TRBJ1-2; 9 bases line up with TRBD1. V dropped 4 bases and J dropped 4; count of bases not matched to a gene: 7. CDR1 LGHDT and CDR2 YNNKEL come from the germline V gene (reference sequence). There are 15 residues in the CDR3.

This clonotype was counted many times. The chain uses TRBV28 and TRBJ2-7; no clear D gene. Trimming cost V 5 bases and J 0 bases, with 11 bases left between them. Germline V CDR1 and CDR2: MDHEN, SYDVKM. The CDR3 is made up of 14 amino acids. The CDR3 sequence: CASSPSGSSYEQYV. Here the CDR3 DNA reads TGTGCCAGCAGTCCCTCAGGCAGCTCCTACGAGCAGTACGTC.

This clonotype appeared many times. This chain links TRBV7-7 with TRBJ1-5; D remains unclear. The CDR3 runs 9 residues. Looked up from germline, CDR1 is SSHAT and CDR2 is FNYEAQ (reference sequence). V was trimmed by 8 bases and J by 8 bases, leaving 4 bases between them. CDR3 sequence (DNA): TGTGCCAGCTGCGAGCCCCAGCATTTT. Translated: CASCEPQHF.

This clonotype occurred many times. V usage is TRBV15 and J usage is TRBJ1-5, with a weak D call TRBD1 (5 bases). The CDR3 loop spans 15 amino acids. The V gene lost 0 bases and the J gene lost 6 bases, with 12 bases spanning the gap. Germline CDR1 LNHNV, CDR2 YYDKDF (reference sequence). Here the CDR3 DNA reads TGTGCCACCAGCAGAGATCCAGGGATCGGTCAGCCCCAGCATTTT. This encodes CATSRDPGIGQPQHF.

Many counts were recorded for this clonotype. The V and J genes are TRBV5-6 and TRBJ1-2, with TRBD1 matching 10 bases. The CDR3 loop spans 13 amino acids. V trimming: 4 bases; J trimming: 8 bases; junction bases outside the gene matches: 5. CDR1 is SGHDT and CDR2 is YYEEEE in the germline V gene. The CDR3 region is CASSLGTGEGYTF. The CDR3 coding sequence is TGTGCCAGCAGCCTAGGGACAGGGGAAGGCTACACCTTC.

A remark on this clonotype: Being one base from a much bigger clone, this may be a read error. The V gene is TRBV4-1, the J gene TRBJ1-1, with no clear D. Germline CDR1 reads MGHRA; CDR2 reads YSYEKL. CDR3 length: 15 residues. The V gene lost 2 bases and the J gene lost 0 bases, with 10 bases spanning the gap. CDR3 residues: CASSQYITMNTEAFF. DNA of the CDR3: TGCGCCAGCAGCCAATATATCACAATGAACACTGAAGCTTTCTTT.

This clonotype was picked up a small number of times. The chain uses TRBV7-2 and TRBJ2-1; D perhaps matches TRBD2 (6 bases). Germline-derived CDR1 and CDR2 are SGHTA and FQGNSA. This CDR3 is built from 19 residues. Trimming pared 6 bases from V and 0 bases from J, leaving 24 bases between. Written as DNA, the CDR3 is TGTGCCAGCAGTAGACGAGGGACTGAGACTTTTAGCTCCTACAATGAGCAGTTCTTC. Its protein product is CASSRRGTETFSSYNEQFF.

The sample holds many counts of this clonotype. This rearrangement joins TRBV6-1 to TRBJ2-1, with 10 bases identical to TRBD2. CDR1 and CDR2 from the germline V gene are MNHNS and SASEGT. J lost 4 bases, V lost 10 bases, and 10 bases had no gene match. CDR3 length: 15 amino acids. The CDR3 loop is CATQLAGLSYNEQFF. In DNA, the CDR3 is TGTGCCACCCAACTAGCGGGACTTTCATACAATGAGCAGTTCTTC.

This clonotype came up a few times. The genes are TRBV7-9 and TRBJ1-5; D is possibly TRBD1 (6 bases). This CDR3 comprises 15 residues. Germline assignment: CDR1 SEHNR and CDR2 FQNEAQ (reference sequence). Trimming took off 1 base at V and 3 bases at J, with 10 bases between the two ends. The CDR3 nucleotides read TGTGCCAGCAGCTTAGGGGGGGGCCCCAATCAGCCCCAGCATTTT. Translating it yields CASSLGGGPNQPQHF.

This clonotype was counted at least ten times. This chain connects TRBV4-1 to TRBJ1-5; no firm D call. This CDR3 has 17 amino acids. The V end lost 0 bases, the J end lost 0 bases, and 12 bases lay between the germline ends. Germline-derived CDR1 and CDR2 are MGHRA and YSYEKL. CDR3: CASSQDGADDSNQPQHF. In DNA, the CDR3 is TGCGCCAGCAGCCAAGATGGTGCAGACGATAGCAATCAGCCCCAGCATTTT.